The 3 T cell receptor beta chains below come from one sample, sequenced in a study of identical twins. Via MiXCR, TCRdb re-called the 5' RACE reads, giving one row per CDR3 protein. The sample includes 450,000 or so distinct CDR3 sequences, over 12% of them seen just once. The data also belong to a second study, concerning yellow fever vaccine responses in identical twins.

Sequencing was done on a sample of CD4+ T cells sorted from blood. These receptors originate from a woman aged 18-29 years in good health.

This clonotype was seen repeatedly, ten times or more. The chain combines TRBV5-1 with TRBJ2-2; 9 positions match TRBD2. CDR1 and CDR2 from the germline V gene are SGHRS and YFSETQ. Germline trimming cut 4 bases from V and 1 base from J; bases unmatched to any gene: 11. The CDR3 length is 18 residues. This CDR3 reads CASSVAAGGSKNTGELFF. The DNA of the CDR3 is TGCGCCAGCAGCGTGGCAGCGGGAGGCTCCAAGAACACCGGGGAGCTGTTTTTT.

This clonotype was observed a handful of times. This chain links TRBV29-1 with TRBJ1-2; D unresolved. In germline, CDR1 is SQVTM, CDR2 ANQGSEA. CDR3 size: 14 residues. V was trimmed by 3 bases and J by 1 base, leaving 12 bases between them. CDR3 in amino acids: CSVDDPRNNYGYTF. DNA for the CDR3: TGCAGCGTTGATGATCCCCGGAATAACTATGGCTACACCTTC.

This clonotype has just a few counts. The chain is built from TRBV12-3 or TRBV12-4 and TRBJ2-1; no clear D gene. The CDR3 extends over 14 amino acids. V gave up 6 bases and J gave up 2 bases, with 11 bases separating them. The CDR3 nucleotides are TGTGCCAGCAGACCTTTGGCGCCCTACAATGAGCAGTTCTTC. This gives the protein CASRPLAPYNEQFF.